This TCR beta chain was captured by sequencing in a study of cytomegalovirus exposure and HLA in healthy donors. In the study overall: In an early release, HLA-typed donors contributed about 80 million unique TCR sequences. General study results and limits: A prior analysis recorded that most TCR beta V segments were productive about 87% or about 30% of the time. A missense variant in DCLRE1C was later tied to TCR beta V- and J-gene trimming.

Notes on this clone: Its antigen remains unknown.

It was with 60 Vbeta and 13 Jbeta primers that the PCR ran. Produced via immunoSEQ multiplex PCR; TCRdb's table is partial and in-frame only. The profile shows 150,000 or so clones, about three quarters of them singletons. The TCR sequence derives from a woman between 40 and 55 years old in good health and CMV-seronegative. The material sequenced was PBMCs.

The CDR3 bases are TGTGCCAGCAGCTTAACCCCAGGGGGCTACGAGCAGTACTTC. Translated, it gives CASSLTPGGYEQYF. J is TRBJ2-7 and V is TRBV11-2; TRBD1 matches at 7 bases. With V trimmed by 2 bases and J by 3 bases, 4 bases remained unmatched. This CDR3 is built from 14 residues. Germline lookup yields CDR1 SGHAT and CDR2 FQNNGV.